These 32 T cell receptor beta chains were all obtained from the same sample, sequenced in a study of OX40 agonist ivuxolimab in advanced cancers. This table comes from immunoSEQ multiplex PCR, and its TCRdb copy is limited to in-frame clones, with some not included. The sample lists fewer than 90,000 clones; 85% were seen once. The sequencing used CD4+ or CD8+ T cells sorted from blood, collected in a trial of the OX40 agonist ivuxolimab. The receptors originated from an adult with an advanced solid tumor such as melanoma, head and neck, liver or kidney cancer.

This clone was observed a single time. The chain links TRBV19 to TRBJ2-3, with 9 positions matching TRBD2. The CDR3 loop spans 18 amino acids. V shed 3 bases, J shed 3 bases, and the junction held 13 bases outside the gene matches. CDR1 and CDR2 (germline): LNHDA, SQIVND (reference sequence). The CDR3 region is CASSIRLSGGIGTDTQYF. The CDR3 DNA reads TGTGCCAGTAGTATTCGACTGAGCGGGGGGATAGGGACAGATACGCAGTATTTT.

The J gene is TRBJ2-1, the V gene TRBV7-6; 7 nucleotides match TRBD2. This CDR3 contains 13 residues. Per the germline V gene, CDR1 is SGHVS and CDR2 is FNYEAQ. Trimming took 5 bases from V and 6 from J; bases not matched to a gene: 4. The CDR3 sequence is CASSGGGRNEQFF. The DNA of the CDR3 is TGTGCCAGCAGCGGGGGGGGACGCAATGAGCAGTTCTTC.

The rearrangement links TRBV5-1 to TRBJ2-7; D could derive from TRBD1 or TRBD2 (5 bases each). The germline gives CDR1 SGHRS, CDR2 YFSETQ. Deletions cut 4 bases from V and 3 bases from J, with 14 bases between. This CDR3 is built from 14 residues. The CDR3 region is CASSGTGTVYEQYF. The CDR3 region has the DNA TGCGCCAGCAGCGGTACCGGGACGGTCTACGAGCAGTACTTC.

The chain uses TRBV6-6 and TRBJ2-5, with D possibly TRBD2 on 5 matching bases. Trimming shortened V by 3 bases and J by 7 bases, and 6 bases separated the two germline ends. This CDR3 has 11 amino acids. Germline V gene lookup returns CDR1 MNHNY and CDR2 SVGAGI (reference sequence). The CDR3 sequence is CASSYRGTQYF. CDR3 in DNA: TGTGCCAGCAGTTATCGGGGGACCCAGTACTTC.

The V gene is TRBV28, the J gene TRBJ2-5; D may match TRBD1 or TRBD2 (5 bases each). CDR3 length: 16 residues. Germline V gene sequence: CDR1 MDHEN, CDR2 SYDVKM. V lost 5 bases, J lost 2 bases, and 18 bases lay in between. In nucleotides, the CDR3 is TGTGCCAGCAGTGCCTGGGTCGGGACGTCGCAAGAGACCCAGTACTTC. This gives the protein CASSAWVGTSQETQYF.

This clone turned up a few times. The sample holds other DNA sequences that translate to the same CDR3. The CDR3 is CASSRDRTYNEQFF. CDR3 sequence (DNA): TGTGCCAGTAGTCGAGACAGGACATACAATGAGCAGTTCTTC. This chain uses TRBV19 with TRBJ2-1, with D tentatively TRBD1 (6 bases). The CDR3 is 14 residues long. Per the germline V gene, CDR1 is LNHDA and CDR2 is SQIVND (reference sequence). V gave up 5 bases and J gave up 4 bases, with 12 bases separating them.

V gene TRBV5-6 combines with J gene TRBJ1-3, with TRBD1 identical over 8 bases. In germline, CDR1 is SGHDT, CDR2 YYEEEE. The J segment lost 5 bases and the V segment lost 0 bases, leaving 1 base of the junction unmatched. The CDR3 loop spans 14 amino acids. This CDR3 is CASSLGQGRNTIYF. CDR3 coding DNA: TGTGCCAGCAGCTTGGGACAGGGGAGAAACACCATATATTTT. The full variable domain, completed using reference TRBV5-6 and TRBJ1-3, is DAGVTQSPTHLIKTRGQQVTLRCSPKSGHDTVSWYQQALGQGPQFIFQYYEEEERQRGNFPDRFSGHQFPNYSSELNVNALLLGDSALYLCASSLGQGRNTIYFGEGSWLTVV.

This rearrangement joins TRBV2 to TRBJ1-5; D is ambiguous. Germline-derived CDR1 and CDR2 are SNHLY and FYNNEI. The CDR3 covers 14 residues. The germline V and J ends were trimmed by 7 bases and 1 base, with 11 bases remaining between them. The CDR3 loop is CASTLDGSNQPQHF. The DNA for the CDR3 is TGTGCCAGCACTCTCGACGGCAGCAATCAGCCCCAGCATTTT. The full variable domain, with the rest looked up from reference TRBV2 and TRBJ1-5, is EPEVTQTPSHQVTQMGQEVILRCVPISNHLYFYWYRQILGQKVEFLVSFYNNEISEKSEIFDDQFSVERPDGSNFTLKIRSTKLEDSAMYFCASTLDGSNQPQHFGDGTRLSIL.

This chain connects TRBV19 to TRBJ1-2; the D is unclear. Germline V gives CDR1 LNHDA, CDR2 SQIVND (reference sequence). Trimming removed 7 bases from V and 5 bases from J, with 17 bases in between. The CDR3 totals 14 residues. The DNA of the CDR3 is TGTGCCAGTACTCGGCAGGCGATTGAGTATGGCTACACCTTC. Translating gives CASTRQAIEYGYTF. The variable domain in full, completed from reference TRBV19 and TRBJ1-2, reads DGGITQSPKYLFRKEGQNVTLSCEQNLNHDAMYWYRQDPGQGLRLIYYSQIVNDFQKGDIAEGYSVSREKKESFPLTVTSAQKNPTAFYLCASTRQAIEYGYTFGSGTRLTVV.

The rearrangement links TRBV6-4 to TRBJ2-1; a weak D match, TRBD1 (5 bases). Trimming pared 5 bases from V and 4 bases from J, leaving 9 bases between. This CDR3 region has 13 residues. From germline, CDR1 is MRHNA and CDR2 SNTAGT. DNA of the CDR3: TGTGCCAGCAGTCGAGACAGATACAATGAGCAGTTCTTC. As protein: CASSRDRYNEQFF.

This rearrangement joins TRBV7-2 to TRBJ2-7; the match to TRBD2 covers 7 bases. The V and J ends lost 2 bases and 2 bases, in that order; junction bases with no gene match: 6. Germline loops: CDR1 SGHTA, CDR2 FQGNSA. CDR3 length equals 15 residues. The CDR3 here is CASSLSTSAAYEQYF. The CDR3 DNA is TGTGCCAGCAGCTTATCCACTAGCGCCGCCTACGAGCAGTACTTC.

V gene TRBV7-4 combines with J gene TRBJ1-5; D not certain. V lost 5 bases and J 7 bases, leaving 9 bases between the germline ends. Per the germline V gene, CDR1 is SGHVT and CDR2 is SQSDAQ. This CDR3 is 12 amino acids long. CDR3 coding DNA: TGTGCCAGCAGCACGGGAGGCCAGCCCCAGCATTTT. Its translation is CASSTGGQPQHF.

This rearrangement joins TRBV30 to TRBJ2-1; no reliable D call. V was trimmed by 2 bases and J by 7 bases, leaving 18 bases between them. The CDR3 is made up of 15 amino acids. In germline, CDR1 is GTSNPN, CDR2 SVGIG (reference sequence). DNA for the CDR3: TGTGCCTGGAGTTTGGTAGGGATGATTCGGAATGAGCAGTTCTTC. Translating it yields CAWSLVGMIRNEQFF.

The chain is built from TRBV10-3 and TRBJ2-3; tentative D call: TRBD1 (6 bases). Trimming took 9 bases from V and 6 from J, leaving 19 bases between them. The CDR3 is made up of 14 amino acids. Germline CDR1 is ENHRY and CDR2 is SYGVKD. CDR3 DNA: TGTGCCATTTCACTAGGGACAACGATGGATACGCAGTATTTT. Translated, it gives CAISLGTTMDTQYF.

This sequence joins TRBV4-2 and TRBJ2-4, with D possibly being TRBD1 (6 bases). V was cut by 1 base and J by 4 bases, with 14 bases left in between. The germline gives CDR1 LGHNA, CDR2 YNFKEQ. CDR3 length equals 16 residues. The CDR3 loop is CASSQARWDIKNIQYF. The CDR3 coding sequence is TGTGCCAGCAGCCAAGCCCGATGGGACATTAAAAACATTCAGTACTTC.

This chain links TRBV5-8 with TRBJ1-3; D is ambiguous. The length of the CDR3 is 14 residues. Per germline, CDR1 SGHTS and CDR2 YDEGEE. V lost 7 bases to trimming and J lost 0 bases, with 11 bases between them. CDR3 DNA sequence: TGTGCCAGCCAGCGGGGATACTCTGGAAACACCATATATTTT. It yields the protein CASQRGYSGNTIYF.

This chain uses TRBV5-3 with TRBJ2-5, with D possibly being TRBD1 (6 bases). TRBV5-3 is reported as an ORF; its role is uncertain. This CDR3 comprises 15 residues. Trimming took off 2 bases at V and 1 base at J, with 12 bases between the two ends. The CDR3 reads CARSFFGGPQETQYF. For the CDR3, the DNA is TGTGCCAGAAGCTTCTTTGGGGGCCCCCAAGAGACCCAGTACTTC.

Worth noting for this clone: The junction differs from germline at one of its ends, possibly a read error. The chain has TRBV7-8 and TRBJ2-1, with 9 bases identical to TRBD2. Per the germline V gene, CDR1 is SGHVS and CDR2 is FQNEAQ. The CDR3 covers 13 residues. The CDR3 DNA follows: TGTGCCAGCAGCGCACCATCCCGAGCGGGGGGAGTCTTC. It translates to CASSAPSRAGGVF.

V gene TRBV6-1 combines with J gene TRBJ1-1; a weak D match, TRBD1 (5 bases). Trimming removed 7 bases from V and 1 base from J, with 13 bases in between. Germline lookup yields CDR1 MNHNS and CDR2 SASEGT. The CDR3 is made up of 14 amino acids. The CDR3 loop reads CASNRGQSNTEAFF. The CDR3 DNA sequence: TGTGCCAGCAATCGGGGCCAATCGAACACTGAAGCTTTCTTT.

CDR3 amino acids: CASSADRLGTLHF. The CDR3 nucleotides are TGTGCCAGCAGCGCCGACCGTCTAGGGACCCTCCACTTT. This rearrangement joins TRBV7-9 to TRBJ1-6; D is undetermined. The V gene lost 5 bases and the J gene lost 14 bases, with 16 bases spanning the gap. The CDR3 is made up of 13 amino acids. CDR1 and CDR2 from the germline V gene are SEHNR and FQNEAQ (reference sequence).

The rearrangement links TRBV7-2 to TRBJ2-7, with TRBD1 matching 8 bases. J gave up 6 bases and V 3 bases, and 7 bases lay outside the gene matches. CDR3 length: 14 residues. Germline CDR1 and CDR2: SGHTA and FQGNSA. The CDR3 here is CASSLTGQGGEQYF. DNA of the CDR3: TGTGCCAGCAGCTTGACCGGACAGGGAGGCGAGCAGTACTTC.

The chain is built from TRBV6-5 and TRBJ2-1, with TRBD1 matching over 8 bases. Germline V CDR1 and CDR2: MNHEY, SVGAGI. The CDR3 is 15 residues long. Trimming took 2 bases from V and 7 from J; bases not matched to a gene: 7. In nucleotides, the CDR3 is TGTGCCAGCAGTTACCTTATTGGACAGGGTAATGAGCAGTTCTTC. This encodes CASSYLIGQGNEQFF.

The chain couples TRBV6-1 to TRBJ2-7; TRBD2 matches at 10 bases. J lost 6 bases, V lost 8 bases, and 4 bases had no gene match. The CDR3 consists of 12 residues. The germline V gene has CDR1 MNHNS and CDR2 SASEGT. The CDR3 reads CASGGLATEQYF. The CDR3 nucleotides are TGTGCCAGCGGGGGACTAGCGACCGAGCAGTACTTC.

This chain links TRBV11-3 with TRBJ1-1; 8 nucleotides match TRBD1. CDR1 is SGHNT, CDR2 YENEEA, per germline. V lost 4 bases to trimming and J lost 3 bases; unmatched junction nucleotides: 10. The CDR3 is made up of 16 amino acids. The CDR3 DNA reads as TGTGCCAGCAGCTATAGTGGGGCAGGGGGCCACACTGAAGCTTTCTTT. Protein: CASSYSGAGGHTEAFF.

The rearrangement joins TRBV28 to TRBJ1-1; D is unclear. Germline assignment: CDR1 MDHEN and CDR2 SYDVKM. This CDR3 has 17 amino acids. Trimming took off 9 bases at V and 12 bases at J, with 35 bases between the two ends. DNA of the CDR3: TGTGCCAGTGAAGACACCCTCCTATATTCAGGCAGGTTAGAAACTTTCTTT. Translation gives CASEDTLLYSGRLETFF.

The chain couples TRBV23-1 to TRBJ1-2; D call uncertain. TRBV23-1 is an ORF for which the function is uncertain. V lost 10 bases, J lost 7 bases, and 28 bases lay in between. The CDR3 has 16 amino acids. The CDR3 spells CANPPGTLQRACGYTF. CDR3 DNA sequence: TGCGCCAACCCTCCAGGTACCCTTCAGCGGGCGTGTGGCTACACCTTC.

The chain has TRBV6-6 and TRBJ2-2, with 8 bases fitting TRBD1. V gave up 6 bases and J gave up 4 bases; unmatched junction bases: 7. This CDR3 has 15 amino acids. Looked up from germline, CDR1 is MNHNY and CDR2 is SVGAGI (reference sequence). CDR3: CASRTQGASTGELFF. The CDR3 DNA is TGTGCCAGCAGAACGCAGGGGGCGAGCACCGGGGAGCTGTTTTTT.

The chain uses TRBV9 and TRBJ1-3; tentatively, D is TRBD1 (5 bases). Trimming removed 0 bases at V and 0 bases at J, with 16 bases between. Germline V gives CDR1 SGDLS, CDR2 YYNGEE. There are 18 residues in the CDR3. The DNA of the CDR3 is TGTGCCAGCAGCGTAGAGGGTGCGGGGACGCACTCTGGAAACACCATATATTTT. Its protein is CASSVEGAGTHSGNTIYF.

Details on this clone: Other nucleotide sequences in the sample specify the same CDR3. CDR3 in DNA: TGTGCCAGCAGCTTATCATACGAGCAGTACTTC. This translates into CASSLSYEQYF. This chain links TRBV7-9 with TRBJ2-7, with no clear D. Germline V gives CDR1 SEHNR, CDR2 FQNEAQ (reference sequence). This CDR3 has 11 residues. Trimming shortened V by 2 bases and J by 4 bases, and 3 bases separated the two germline ends.

V is TRBV19 and J is TRBJ1-1, with D unclear. The CDR3 spans 14 residues. Trimming left V 3 bases short and J 7 bases short, with 15 bases between. Germline lookup yields CDR1 LNHDA and CDR2 SQIVND (reference sequence). The CDR3 region is CASSMLFGIFEAFF. The CDR3 DNA reads TGTGCCAGTAGTATGCTTTTTGGGATATTTGAAGCTTTCTTT. Complete variable domain (other parts from reference TRBV19 and TRBJ1-1): DGGITQSPKYLFRKEGQNVTLSCEQNLNHDAMYWYRQDPGQGLRLIYYSQIVNDFQKGDIAEGYSVSREKKESFPLTVTSAQKNPTAFYLCASSMLFGIFEAFFGQGTRLTVV.

This chain links TRBV19 with TRBJ1-5; 7 bases are shared with TRBD1. V dropped 7 bases and J dropped 7; count of bases not matched to a gene: 13. Germline V gene data show CDR1 as LNHDA and CDR2 as SQIVND (reference sequence). CDR3 length equals 15 residues. The CDR3 DNA sequence: TGTGCCAGTACTGCACAGGGGCGGGGGTTGCAGCCCCAGCATTTT. Translated: CASTAQGRGLQPQHF.

The chain has TRBV10-3 and TRBJ2-5, with TRBD1 matching 8 bases. The CDR3 runs to 14 residues. With V trimmed by 6 bases and J by 3 bases, 6 bases remained unmatched. The germline CDR1 and CDR2 sequences are ENHRY and SYGVKD. CDR3 bases: TGTGCCATCAGAAAAGAGACAGGGGAAGAGACCCAGTACTTC. This sequence encodes CAIRKETGEETQYF.